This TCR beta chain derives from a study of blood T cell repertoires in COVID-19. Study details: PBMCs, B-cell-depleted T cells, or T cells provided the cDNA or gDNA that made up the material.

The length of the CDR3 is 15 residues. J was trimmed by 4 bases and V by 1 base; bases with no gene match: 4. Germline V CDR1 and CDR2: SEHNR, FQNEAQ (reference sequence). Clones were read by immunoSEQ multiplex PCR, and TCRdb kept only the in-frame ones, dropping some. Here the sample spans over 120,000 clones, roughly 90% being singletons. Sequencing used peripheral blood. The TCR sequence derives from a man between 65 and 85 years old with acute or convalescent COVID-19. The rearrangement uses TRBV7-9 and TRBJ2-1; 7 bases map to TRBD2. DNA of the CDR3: TGTGCCAGCAGCTTAGGAAGTAGCGGGTACAATGAGCAGTTCTTC. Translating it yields CASSLGSSGYNEQFF.